Sequencing of this TCR beta chain was carried out in a study of graft-versus-host responses after intestinal transplantation. Study-level information: Each recipient received a multivisceral, liver-intestinal, or isolated intestinal graft. The whole recipient group had anti-thymocyte globulin induction followed by tacrolimus and steroids for roughly three years.

Broader study findings: Allografts carried high graft-versus-host to host-versus-graft clonal ratios in patients having graft-donor T cell macrochimerism.

Trimming left V 4 bases short and J 7 bases short, with 10 bases between. Per the germline V gene, CDR1 is SGHTA and CDR2 is FQGNSA. This CDR3 is built from 13 residues. Generated by immunoSEQ multiplex PCR, the TCRdb table keeps only in-frame clones and is missing some. The sample yields 20,000 to 25,000 clones, 85% to 95% seen once. This clone is a singleton in its sample. Its specificity is not known. The material was PBMCs, obtained about 250 days after intestinal transplant. The sequence came from a human patient who received an intestinal transplant, so some T cells may come from the graft donor. The chain carries TRBV7-2 and TRBJ1-4; D remains ambiguous. Written as DNA, the CDR3 is TGTGCCAGCAGCTACGGACGCGGTGAAAAACTGTTTTTT. This encodes CASSYGRGEKLFF.